This T cell receptor (beta chain) was obtained from a study of blood T cell repertoires in COVID-19. In the study overall: Acute and convalescent COVID-19 specimens originated in the United States, Italy and Spain. Sources were T cells, B-cell-depleted T cells, or PBMCs; the material itself was cDNA or gDNA.

Per the original methods: From reference gene primer amplification, estimates of nucleated cell counts were derived. Profiling relied on immunoSEQ multiplex PCR, and the TCRdb table lists in-frame clones only, not all of them. That table supplies the V and J calls and clone size; D and trimming were determined from the DNA. In the table there are over 80,000 clones, approximately 89% of which are singletons. Germline CDR1 reads SGHRS; CDR2 reads YFSETQ. Trimming removed 5 bases from V and 4 bases from J; junction bases left unmatched: 8. The CDR3 totals 16 residues. The genes are TRBV5-1 and TRBJ2-1, with 11 bases matching TRBD2. The material sequenced was peripheral blood. This clonotype originated in a man in his forties or fifties with acute or convalescent COVID-19. CDR3: CASSRLTSGAYNEQFF. The CDR3, as DNA: TGCGCCAGCAGTCGTTTGACTAGCGGGGCTTACAATGAGCAGTTCTTC. Together with reference TRBV5-1 and TRBJ2-1, the CDR3 gives the full variable domain: KAGVTQTPRYLIKTRGQQVTLSCSPISGHRSVSWYQQTPGQGLQFLFEYFSETQRNKGNFPGRFSGRQFSNSRSEMNVSTLELGDSALYLCASSRLTSGAYNEQFFGPGTRLTVL.